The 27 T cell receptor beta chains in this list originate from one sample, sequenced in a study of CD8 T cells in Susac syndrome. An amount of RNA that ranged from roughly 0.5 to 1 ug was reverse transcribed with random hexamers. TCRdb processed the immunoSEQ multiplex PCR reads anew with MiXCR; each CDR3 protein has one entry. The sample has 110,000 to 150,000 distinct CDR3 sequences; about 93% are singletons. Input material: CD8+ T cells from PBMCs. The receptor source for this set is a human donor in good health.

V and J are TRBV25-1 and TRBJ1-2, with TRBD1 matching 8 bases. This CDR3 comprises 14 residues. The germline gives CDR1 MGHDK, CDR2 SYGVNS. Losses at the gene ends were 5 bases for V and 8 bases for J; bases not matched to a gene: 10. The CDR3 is CASSSRGPSWGYTF. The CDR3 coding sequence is TGTGCCAGCAGTTCCAGGGGGCCCTCTTGGGGCTACACCTTC.

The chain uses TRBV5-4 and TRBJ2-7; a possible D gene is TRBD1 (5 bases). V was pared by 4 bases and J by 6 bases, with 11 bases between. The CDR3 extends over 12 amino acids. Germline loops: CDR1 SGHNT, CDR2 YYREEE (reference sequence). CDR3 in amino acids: CASSNQGSEQYF. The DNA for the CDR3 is TGTGCCAGCAGCAACCAGGGCTCCGAGCAGTACTTC.

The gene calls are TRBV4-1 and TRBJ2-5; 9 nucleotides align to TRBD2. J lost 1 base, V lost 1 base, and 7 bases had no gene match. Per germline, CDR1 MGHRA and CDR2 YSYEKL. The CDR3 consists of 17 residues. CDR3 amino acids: CASSQAASGTFQETQYF. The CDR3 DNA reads TGCGCCAGCAGCCAAGCGGCTAGCGGGACTTTCCAAGAGACCCAGTACTTC.

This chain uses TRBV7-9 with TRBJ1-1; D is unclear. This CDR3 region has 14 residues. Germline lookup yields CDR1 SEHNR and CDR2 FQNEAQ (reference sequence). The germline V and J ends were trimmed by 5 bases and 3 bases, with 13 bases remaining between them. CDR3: CASSPPRYDTEAFF. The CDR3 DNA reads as TGTGCCAGCAGCCCCCCCAGGTACGACACTGAAGCTTTCTTT.

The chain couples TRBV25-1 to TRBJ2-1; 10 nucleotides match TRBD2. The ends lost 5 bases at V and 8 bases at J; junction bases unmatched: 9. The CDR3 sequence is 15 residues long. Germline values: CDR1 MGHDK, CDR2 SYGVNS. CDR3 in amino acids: CASSQVSSGGYEQFF. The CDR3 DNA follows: TGTGCCAGCAGTCAGGTGTCTAGCGGGGGCTATGAGCAGTTCTTC.

CDR3 protein: CASSQPPPNTGELFF. The CDR3 region has the DNA TGCGCCAGCAGCCAACCCCCGCCGAACACCGGGGAGCTGTTTTTT. V and J are TRBV4-3 and TRBJ2-2; the D is unclear. Germline V gene data show CDR1 as LGHNA and CDR2 as YSLEER. Trimming took off 2 bases at V and 0 bases at J, with 7 bases between the two ends. The CDR3 length is 15 residues.

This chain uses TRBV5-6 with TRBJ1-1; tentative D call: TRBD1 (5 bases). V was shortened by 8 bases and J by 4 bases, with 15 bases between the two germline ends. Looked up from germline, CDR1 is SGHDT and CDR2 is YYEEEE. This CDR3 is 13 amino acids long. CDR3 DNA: TGTGCCAGTGCTGCAGGGATGACCACTGAAGCTTTCTTT. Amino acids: CASAAGMTTEAFF.

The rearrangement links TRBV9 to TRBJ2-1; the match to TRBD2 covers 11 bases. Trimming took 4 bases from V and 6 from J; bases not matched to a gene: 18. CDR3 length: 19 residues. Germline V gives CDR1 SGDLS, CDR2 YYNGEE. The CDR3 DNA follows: TGTGCCAGCAGCACGGGACTAGCGGAGCCCAGCCTTCGGGGCAATGAGCAGTTCTTC. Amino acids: CASSTGLAEPSLRGNEQFF. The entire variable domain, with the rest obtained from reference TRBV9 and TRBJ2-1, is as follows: DSGVTQTPKHLITATGQRVTLRCSPRSGDLSVYWYQQSLDQGLQFLIQYYNGEERAKGNILERFSAQQFPDLHSELNLSSLELGDSALYFCASSTGLAEPSLRGNEQFFGPGTRLTVL.

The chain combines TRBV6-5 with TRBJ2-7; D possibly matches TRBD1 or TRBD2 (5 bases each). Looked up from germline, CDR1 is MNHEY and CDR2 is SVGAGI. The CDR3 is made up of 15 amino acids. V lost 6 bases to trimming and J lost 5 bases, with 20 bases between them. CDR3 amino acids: CASSDPPGTIHEQYF. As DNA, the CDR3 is TGTGCCAGCAGCGACCCCCCCGGGACGATCCACGAGCAGTACTTC.

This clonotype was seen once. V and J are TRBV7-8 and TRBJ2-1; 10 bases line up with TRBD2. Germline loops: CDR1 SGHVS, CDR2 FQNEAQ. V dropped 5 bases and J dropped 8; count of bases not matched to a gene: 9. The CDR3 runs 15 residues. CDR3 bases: TGTGCCAGCAGCCCGACTAGCGGGCGCGGCGATGAGCAGTTCTTC. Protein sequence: CASSPTSGRGDEQFF.

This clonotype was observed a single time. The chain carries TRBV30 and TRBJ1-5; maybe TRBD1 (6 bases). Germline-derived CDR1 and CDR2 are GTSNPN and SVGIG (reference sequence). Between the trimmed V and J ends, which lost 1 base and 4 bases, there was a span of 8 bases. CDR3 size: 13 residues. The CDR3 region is CAWSEQGNQPQHF. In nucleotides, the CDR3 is TGTGCCTGGAGTGAACAGGGAAATCAGCCCCAGCATTTT.

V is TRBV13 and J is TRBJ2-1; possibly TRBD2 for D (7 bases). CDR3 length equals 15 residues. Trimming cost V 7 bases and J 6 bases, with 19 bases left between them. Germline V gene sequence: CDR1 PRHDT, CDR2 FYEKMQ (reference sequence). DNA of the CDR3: TGTGCCAGCACCCAGAGGGGGGGAGAGGGCAATGAGCAGTTCTTC. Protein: CASTQRGGEGNEQFF.

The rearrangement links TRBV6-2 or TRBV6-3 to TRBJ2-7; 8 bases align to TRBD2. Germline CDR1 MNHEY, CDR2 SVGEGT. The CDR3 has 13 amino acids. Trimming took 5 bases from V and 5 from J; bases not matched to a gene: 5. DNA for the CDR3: TGTGCCAGCAGTCGGGCGGGAGGTGACGAGCAGTACTTC. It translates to CASSRAGGDEQYF.

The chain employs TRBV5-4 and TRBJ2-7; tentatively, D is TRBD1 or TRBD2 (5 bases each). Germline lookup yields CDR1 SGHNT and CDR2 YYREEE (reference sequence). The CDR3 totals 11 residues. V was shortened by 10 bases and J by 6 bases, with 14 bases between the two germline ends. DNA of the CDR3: TGTGCCGTGGGGGAAGAGGGCGAGCAGTACTTC. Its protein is CAVGEEGEQYF.

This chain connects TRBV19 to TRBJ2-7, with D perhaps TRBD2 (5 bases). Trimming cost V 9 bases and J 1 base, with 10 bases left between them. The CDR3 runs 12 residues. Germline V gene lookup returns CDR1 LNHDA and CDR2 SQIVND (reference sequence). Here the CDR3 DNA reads TGTGCCAGCATGGGAGAGTCCTACGAGCAGTACTTC. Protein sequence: CASMGESYEQYF.

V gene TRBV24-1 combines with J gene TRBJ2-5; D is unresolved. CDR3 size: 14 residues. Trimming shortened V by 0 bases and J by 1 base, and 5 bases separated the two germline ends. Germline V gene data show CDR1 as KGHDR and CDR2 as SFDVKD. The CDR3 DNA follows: TGTGCCACCAGTGATTTGGGCTCCCAAGAGACCCAGTACTTC. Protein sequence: CATSDLGSQETQYF.

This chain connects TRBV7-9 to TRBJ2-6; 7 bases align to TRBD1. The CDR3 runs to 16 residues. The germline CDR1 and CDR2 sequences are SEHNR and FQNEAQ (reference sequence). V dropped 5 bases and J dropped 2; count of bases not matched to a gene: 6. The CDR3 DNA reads TGTGCCAGCAGCGCTCATCAGGGGGCTGGGGCCAACGTCCTGACTTTC. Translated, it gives CASSAHQGAGANVLTF.

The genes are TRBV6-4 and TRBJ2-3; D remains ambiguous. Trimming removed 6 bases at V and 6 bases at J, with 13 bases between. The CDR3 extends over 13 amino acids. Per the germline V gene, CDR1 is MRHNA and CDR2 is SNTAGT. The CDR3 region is CASSLRGSDTQYF. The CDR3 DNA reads TGTGCCAGCAGCCTCCGTGGATCTGATACGCAGTATTTT.

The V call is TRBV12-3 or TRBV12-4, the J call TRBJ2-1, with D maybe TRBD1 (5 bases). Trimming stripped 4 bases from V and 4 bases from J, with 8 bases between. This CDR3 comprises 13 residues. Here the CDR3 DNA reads TGTGCCAGCAGTTCGGACATTTACAATGAGCAGTTCTTC. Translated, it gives CASSSDIYNEQFF.

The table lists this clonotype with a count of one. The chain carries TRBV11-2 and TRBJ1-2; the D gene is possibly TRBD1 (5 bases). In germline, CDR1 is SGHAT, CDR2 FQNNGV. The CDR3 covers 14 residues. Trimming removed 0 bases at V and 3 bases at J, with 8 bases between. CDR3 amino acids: CASSLDWGHYGYTF. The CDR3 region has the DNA TGTGCCAGCAGCTTAGATTGGGGACACTATGGCTACACCTTC.

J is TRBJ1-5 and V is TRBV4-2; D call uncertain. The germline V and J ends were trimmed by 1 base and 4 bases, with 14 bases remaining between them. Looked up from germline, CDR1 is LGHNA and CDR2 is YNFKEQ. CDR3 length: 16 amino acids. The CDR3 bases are TGTGCCAGCAGCCAAGGATCGGATTTGGGGAATCAGCCCCAGCATTTT. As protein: CASSQGSDLGNQPQHF.

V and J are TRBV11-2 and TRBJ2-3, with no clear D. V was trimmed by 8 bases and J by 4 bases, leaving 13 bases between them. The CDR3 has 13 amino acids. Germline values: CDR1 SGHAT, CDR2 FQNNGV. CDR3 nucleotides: TGTGCCAGCCTTATAGGCCCCTCAGATACGCAGTATTTT. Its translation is CASLIGPSDTQYF.

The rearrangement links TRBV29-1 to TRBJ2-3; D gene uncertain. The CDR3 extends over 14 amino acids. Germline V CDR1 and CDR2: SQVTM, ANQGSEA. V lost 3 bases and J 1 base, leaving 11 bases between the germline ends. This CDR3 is CSVDFAFGTDTQYF. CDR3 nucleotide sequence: TGCAGCGTTGATTTTGCCTTCGGCACAGATACGCAGTATTTT.

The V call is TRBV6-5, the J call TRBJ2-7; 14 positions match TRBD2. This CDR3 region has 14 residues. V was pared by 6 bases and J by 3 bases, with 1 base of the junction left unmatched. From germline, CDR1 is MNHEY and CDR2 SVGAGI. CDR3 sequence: CASRGTSGSYEQYF. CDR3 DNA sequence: TGTGCCAGCAGAGGGACTAGCGGGAGCTACGAGCAGTACTTC.

CDR3 protein: CSARGMTESYEQYF. The CDR3 bases are TGCAGTGCTAGGGGGATGACGGAATCCTACGAGCAGTACTTC. The genes are TRBV20-1 and TRBJ2-7; D gene ambiguous. This CDR3 region has 14 residues. Germline V gives CDR1 DFQATT, CDR2 SNEGSKA (reference sequence). V gave up 3 bases and J gave up 1 base, with 13 bases separating them.

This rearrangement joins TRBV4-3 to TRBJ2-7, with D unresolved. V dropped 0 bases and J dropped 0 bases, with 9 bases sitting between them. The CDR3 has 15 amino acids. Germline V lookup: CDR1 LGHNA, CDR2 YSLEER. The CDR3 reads CASSQDLDLSYEQYF. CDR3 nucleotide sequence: TGCGCCAGCAGCCAAGATCTGGACCTCTCCTACGAGCAGTACTTC.

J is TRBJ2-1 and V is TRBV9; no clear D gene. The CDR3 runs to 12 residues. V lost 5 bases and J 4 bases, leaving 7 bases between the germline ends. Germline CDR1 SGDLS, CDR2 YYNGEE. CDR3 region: CASSRSYNEQFF. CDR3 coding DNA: TGTGCCAGCAGTCGTAGTTACAATGAGCAGTTCTTC.